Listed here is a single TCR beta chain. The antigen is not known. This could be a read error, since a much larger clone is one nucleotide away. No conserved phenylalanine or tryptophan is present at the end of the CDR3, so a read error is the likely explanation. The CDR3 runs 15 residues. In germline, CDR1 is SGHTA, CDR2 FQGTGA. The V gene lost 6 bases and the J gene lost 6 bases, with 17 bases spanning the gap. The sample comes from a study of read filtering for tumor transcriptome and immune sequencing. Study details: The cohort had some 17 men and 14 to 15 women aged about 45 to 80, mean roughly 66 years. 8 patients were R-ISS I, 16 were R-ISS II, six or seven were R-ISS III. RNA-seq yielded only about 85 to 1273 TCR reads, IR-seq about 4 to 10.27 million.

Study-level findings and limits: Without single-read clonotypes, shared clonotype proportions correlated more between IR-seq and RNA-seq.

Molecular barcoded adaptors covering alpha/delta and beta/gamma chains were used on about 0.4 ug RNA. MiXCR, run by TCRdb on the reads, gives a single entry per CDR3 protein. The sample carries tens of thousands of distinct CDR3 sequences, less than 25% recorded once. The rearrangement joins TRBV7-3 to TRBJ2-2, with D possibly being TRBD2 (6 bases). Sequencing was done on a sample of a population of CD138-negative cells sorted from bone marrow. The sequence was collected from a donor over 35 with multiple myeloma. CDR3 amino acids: CASSPSPGGAGELFS. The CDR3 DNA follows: TGTGCCAGCAGTCCCTCGCCGGGCGGGGCCGGGGAGCTGTTTTCT.